Listed below are T cell receptor beta chains from one sample, sequenced in a study of neoadjuvant nivolumab and ipilimumab in lung cancer. The assay was immunoSEQ multiplex PCR, and TCRdb's table has in-frame clones only and misses some. The sample includes 30,000 to 35,000 clones, about nine tenths of them seen just once. The sequences come from peripheral blood, collected after neoadjuvant nivolumab, alone or with ipilimumab, at or shortly before surgery. The origin of the receptors is an adult with non-small cell lung cancer. Each CDR3 is given with its conserved first and last residue. The order of the fields is V gene, clone size, J gene, D gene, CDR3 DNA, CDR3 protein. The D gene is left open where the match is weak. Clone size is shown for a subset of rows, as once, few, many or a class of expanded clone.

v_gene: TRBV5-1
abundance: -
j_gene: TRBJ2-7
d_gene: TRBD2
CDR3nt: TGCGCCAGCAGCTTGTTGGGGGGGACCGGGGAATACGAGCAGTACTTC
CDR3aa: CASSLLGGTGEYEQYF

v_gene: TRBV2
abundance: -
j_gene: TRBJ1-5
d_gene: -
CDR3nt: TGTGCCAGCAGTGAACGACAGAAGGGCGGTCAGCCCCAGCATTTT
CDR3aa: CASSERQKGGQPQHF

v_gene: TRBV7-9
abundance: -
j_gene: TRBJ2-7
d_gene: TRBD2
CDR3nt: TGTGCCAGCAGTCCTTCGGGGGGGCCGGGGGAGCAGTACTTC
CDR3aa: CASSPSGGPGEQYF

v_gene: TRBV7-9
abundance: few
j_gene: TRBJ1-4
d_gene: TRBD1
CDR3nt: TGTGCCAGCAGCTTCGGGACAGGCGATGAAAAACTGTTTTTT
CDR3aa: CASSFGTGDEKLFF

v_gene: TRBV6-9
abundance: -
j_gene: TRBJ2-1
d_gene: TRBD1
CDR3nt: TGTGCCAGCAGTTATGGCCCAGGGGGAGCGGCCTACAATGAGCAGTTCTTC
CDR3aa: CASSYGPGGAAYNEQFF

v_gene: TRBV4-3
abundance: -
j_gene: TRBJ1-1
d_gene: -
CDR3nt: TGCGCCAGCAGCCAAGAGGCGGCGGAACACACTGAAGCTTTCTTT
CDR3aa: CASSQEAAEHTEAFF

v_gene: TRBV5-5
abundance: once
j_gene: TRBJ2-7
d_gene: -
CDR3nt: TGTGCCAGCAGCCACGGAACTAGGTCGGCCGAGCAGTACTTC
CDR3aa: CASSHGTRSAEQYF

v_gene: TRBV5-1
abundance: -
j_gene: TRBJ2-3
d_gene: TRBD1
CDR3nt: TGCGCCAGCAGCTTAGAGCCCCCAGGGACAGCGCTATCTACGCAGTATTTT
CDR3aa: CASSLEPPGTALSTQYF

v_gene: TRBV5-1
abundance: -
j_gene: TRBJ2-1
d_gene: TRBD1
CDR3nt: TGCGCCAGCAGCCCCGACGGGACAGGGGGCCCCAATGAGCAGTTCTTC
CDR3aa: CASSPDGTGGPNEQFF

v_gene: TRBV18
abundance: -
j_gene: TRBJ2-5
d_gene: -
CDR3nt: TGTGCCAGCTCACCCCTGGACAGAGAGACCCAGTACTTC
CDR3aa: CASSPLDRETQYF

v_gene: TRBV4-1
abundance: -
j_gene: TRBJ2-5
d_gene: TRBD1
CDR3nt: TGCGCCAGCAGCCACTACAGGGGGTCCGGGGGAGAGACCCAGTACTTC
CDR3aa: CASSHYRGSGGETQYF

v_gene: TRBV5-1
abundance: -
j_gene: TRBJ2-3
d_gene: -
CDR3nt: TGCGCCAGCAGCTTGGCTACTATCAACACAGATACGCAGTATTTT
CDR3aa: CASSLATINTDTQYF

v_gene: TRBV2
abundance: once
j_gene: TRBJ2-3
d_gene: TRBD1
CDR3nt: TGTGCCAGCAGTGAATCAGGGGGTAGGATCACAGATACGCAGTATTTT
CDR3aa: CASSESGGRITDTQYF

v_gene: TRBV6-7
abundance: -
j_gene: TRBJ2-7
d_gene: TRBD1
CDR3nt: TGTGCCAGCAGTTACCTGACAGGGGGTTGCTACGAGCAGTACTTC
CDR3aa: CASSYLTGGCYEQYF

v_gene: TRBV29-1
abundance: -
j_gene: TRBJ2-3
d_gene: -
CDR3nt: TGCAGCGTTGAAGAGGGGCTGATGGATACGCAGTATTTT
CDR3aa: CSVEEGLMDTQYF

v_gene: TRBV29-1
abundance: -
j_gene: TRBJ2-6
d_gene: -
CDR3nt: TGCAGCGTTGAAGACAGGGCCTACTCTGGGGCCAACGTCCTGACTTTC
CDR3aa: CSVEDRAYSGANVLTF

v_gene: TRBV25-1
abundance: -
j_gene: TRBJ1-1
d_gene: -
CDR3nt: TGTGCCAGCAGTGAATATGTGAACACTGAAGCTTTCTTT
CDR3aa: CASSEYVNTEAFF

v_gene: TRBV7-2
abundance: -
j_gene: TRBJ2-6
d_gene: -
CDR3nt: TGTGCCAGCAGCTTACTGGGGCTTAGGGCCAACGTCCTGACTTTC
CDR3aa: CASSLLGLRANVLTF

v_gene: TRBV5-1
abundance: -
j_gene: TRBJ1-3
d_gene: -
CDR3nt: TGCGCCAGCAGCTTGGATGGGAACTCTGGAAACACCATATATTTT
CDR3aa: CASSLDGNSGNTIYF

v_gene: TRBV27
abundance: -
j_gene: TRBJ1-2
d_gene: -
CDR3nt: TGTGCCAGCAGTTCGCGAAGGCGGAGCAACAACTATGGCTACACCTTC
CDR3aa: CASSSRRRSNNYGYTF

v_gene: TRBV5-1
abundance: -
j_gene: TRBJ1-1
d_gene: TRBD1
CDR3nt: TGCGCCAGCAGCCCCAATACAGGGGGAACTGAAGCTTTCTTT
CDR3aa: CASSPNTGGTEAFF

v_gene: TRBV18
abundance: -
j_gene: TRBJ1-1
d_gene: -
CDR3nt: TGTGCCAGCTCACCAACGGACCTGAACACTGAAGCTTTCTTT
CDR3aa: CASSPTDLNTEAFF

v_gene: TRBV5-1
abundance: -
j_gene: TRBJ1-5
d_gene: -
CDR3nt: TGCGCCAGCAGCGATGGCGGAGGGTTGAATCAGCCCCAGCATTTT
CDR3aa: CASSDGGGLNQPQHF

v_gene: TRBV6-5
abundance: few
j_gene: TRBJ2-4
d_gene: TRBD2
CDR3nt: TGTGCCAGCAACTCGGGGGGCATTCAGTACTTC
CDR3aa: CASNSGGIQYF

v_gene: TRBV10-3
abundance: -
j_gene: TRBJ1-6
d_gene: -
CDR3nt: TGTGCCACCGCATGGGACCTTGAAAATTCACCCCTCCACTTT
CDR3aa: CATAWDLENSPLHF

v_gene: TRBV5-1
abundance: -
j_gene: TRBJ2-7
d_gene: -
CDR3nt: TGCGCCAGCAGCGTATCAGGGGCTCTCTACGAGCAGTACTTC
CDR3aa: CASSVSGALYEQYF

v_gene: TRBV7-2
abundance: -
j_gene: TRBJ1-4
d_gene: TRBD1
CDR3nt: TGTGCCAGCAGCTTAGAATCTAACACCGGGACAGGTTCCCGAAAACTGTTTTTT
CDR3aa: CASSLESNTGTGSRKLFF

v_gene: TRBV2
abundance: -
j_gene: TRBJ1-6
d_gene: -
CDR3nt: TGTGCCAGCAAATCAGGGATGATGGATTCACCCCTCCACTTT
CDR3aa: CASKSGMMDSPLHF

v_gene: TRBV7-9
abundance: -
j_gene: TRBJ2-3
d_gene: TRBD1
CDR3nt: TGTGCCAGCAGCTGGGGACAGGGGCACACAGATACGCAGTATTTT
CDR3aa: CASSWGQGHTDTQYF

v_gene: TRBV5-1
abundance: -
j_gene: TRBJ2-1
d_gene: TRBD2
CDR3nt: TGCGCCAGCAGCTTGGCCTTCCCACTAGCGGGGTTAGTTAATGAGCAGTTCTTC
CDR3aa: CASSLAFPLAGLVNEQFF

v_gene: TRBV29-1
abundance: -
j_gene: TRBJ1-2
d_gene: -
CDR3nt: TGCAGCGTCCGGGACTACAATAACTATGGCTACACCTTC
CDR3aa: CSVRDYNNYGYTF

v_gene: TRBV7-3
abundance: -
j_gene: TRBJ2-5
d_gene: TRBD1
CDR3nt: TGTGCCAGCAGCCAAGAGGGACAGGGTGGAGAGACCCAGTACTTC
CDR3aa: CASSQEGQGGETQYF

v_gene: TRBV27
abundance: -
j_gene: TRBJ1-5
d_gene: -
CDR3nt: TGTGCCAGCAGTTCGGGGGTGGGGAGCAATCAGCCCCAGCATTTT
CDR3aa: CASSSGVGSNQPQHF

v_gene: TRBV15
abundance: -
j_gene: TRBJ2-7
d_gene: -
CDR3nt: TGTGCCACCAGCAGAGAAGTAGGGGAGCAGTACTTC
CDR3aa: CATSREVGEQYF

v_gene: TRBV9
abundance: few
j_gene: TRBJ1-2
d_gene: -
CDR3nt: TGTGCCAGCAGCGGGGGTCCATCGCCTGGCTACACCTTC
CDR3aa: CASSGGPSPGYTF

v_gene: TRBV14
abundance: -
j_gene: TRBJ2-2
d_gene: -
CDR3nt: TGTGCCAGCAGCCCTCGGGGTTCGACTACGAACACCGGGGAGCTGTTTTTT
CDR3aa: CASSPRGSTTNTGELFF

v_gene: TRBV13
abundance: -
j_gene: TRBJ1-3
d_gene: -
CDR3nt: TGTGCCAGCAGCTTAGGCGGGGGGGCGCGAAACACCATATATTTT
CDR3aa: CASSLGGGARNTIYF

v_gene: TRBV7-8
abundance: few
j_gene: TRBJ2-7
d_gene: TRBD2
CDR3nt: TGTGCCAGCAGCTTAGAGGGAGGGGATCTCAACGAGCAGTACTTC
CDR3aa: CASSLEGGDLNEQYF

v_gene: TRBV11-2
abundance: -
j_gene: TRBJ2-7
d_gene: TRBD1
CDR3nt: TGTGCCAGCAGCACAACCGGGACAGGGGTTTTCTCCTACGAGCAGTACTTC
CDR3aa: CASSTTGTGVFSYEQYF

v_gene: TRBV2
abundance: -
j_gene: TRBJ2-7
d_gene: TRBD2
CDR3nt: TGTGGCTCCTTCGTACAGCGGGGCCGTAGCGAGCAGTACTTC
CDR3aa: CGSFVQRGRSEQYF

v_gene: TRBV19
abundance: -
j_gene: TRBJ2-5
d_gene: -
CDR3nt: TGTGCCAGTAGTATAGCACGGAGACAGCAAGAGACCCAGTACTTC
CDR3aa: CASSIARRQQETQYF

v_gene: TRBV10-1
abundance: -
j_gene: TRBJ2-3
d_gene: -
CDR3nt: TGCGCCAGCAGTGAGAGGAGGAGCACAGATACGCAGTATTTT
CDR3aa: CASSERRSTDTQYF